What follows are 25 T cell receptor beta chains derived from one specimen sequenced in a study of CD8 T cells in Susac syndrome. Random hexamers primed reverse transcription of about 0.45 to 1 ug RNA. TCRdb passed the immunoSEQ multiplex PCR reads through MiXCR, listing each CDR3 protein once. The table lists roughly 190,000 distinct CDR3 sequences, roughly 90% of them singletons. The sample was CD4+ T cells from PBMCs. The source is a human donor with Susac syndrome.

The chain carries TRBV3-1 and TRBJ1-2; a weak D match, TRBD1 (5 bases). The germline gives CDR1 LGHDT, CDR2 YNNKEL (reference sequence). The germline V and J ends were trimmed by 0 bases and 2 bases, with 16 bases remaining between them. There are 17 residues in the CDR3. The CDR3 loop reads CASSQESGIGVNYGYTF. As DNA, the CDR3 is TGTGCCAGCAGCCAAGAGTCAGGGATCGGGGTCAACTATGGCTACACCTTC.

This sequence joins TRBV3-1 and TRBJ1-3; a possible D gene is TRBD1 (6 bases). Germline V gene data show CDR1 as LGHDT and CDR2 as YNNKEL (reference sequence). V lost 3 bases and J lost 2, with 8 bases in between. This CDR3 spans 14 amino acids. The CDR3 region is CASSQEGAGNTIYF. The CDR3 DNA is TGTGCCAGCAGCCAGGAGGGGGCTGGAAACACCATATATTTT. Filled out from reference TRBV3-1 and TRBJ1-3, the complete variable domain reads DTAVSQTPKYLVTQMGNDKSIKCEQNLGHDTMYWYKQDSKKFLKIMFSYNNKELIINETVPNRFSPKSPDKAHLNLHINSLELGDSAVYFCASSQEGAGNTIYFGEGSWLTVV.

The chain carries TRBV5-6 and TRBJ1-1; D is unresolved. The V gene lost 4 bases and the J gene lost 7 bases, with 11 bases spanning the gap. CDR1 and CDR2 from the germline V gene are SGHDT and YYEEEE. The CDR3 loop spans 12 amino acids. In nucleotides, the CDR3 is TGTGCCAGCAGCCTAAACACTGTTGAAGCTTTCTTT. Protein product: CASSLNTVEAFF.

The rearrangement uses TRBV20-1 and TRBJ2-3; no clear D. V was pared by 1 base and J by 2 bases, with 7 bases between. Germline V CDR1 and CDR2: DFQATT, SNEGSKA (reference sequence). CDR3 length: 13 amino acids. This chain's CDR3 is CSARVQTTDTQYF. CDR3 sequence (DNA): TGCAGTGCTAGAGTCCAGACCACAGATACGCAGTATTTT.

V usage is TRBV21-1 and J usage is TRBJ1-5. TRBV21-1 is shown as a pseudogene. CDR3 length equals 16 residues. The CDR3 protein is CASSKVRWISNQPQHF. CDR3 nucleotides: TGTGCCAGCAGCAAAGTTAGGTGGATAAGCAATCAGCCCCAGCATTTT.

This chain uses TRBV10-3 with TRBJ2-2; 7 bases fit TRBD1. The trim removed 6 bases at V and 7 bases at J, leaving 8 bases unmatched. Germline V lookup: CDR1 ENHRY, CDR2 SYGVKD. The CDR3 extends over 14 amino acids. The CDR3 here is CAIRAETGYGELFF. CDR3 DNA sequence: TGTGCCATCAGGGCGGAGACAGGGTACGGGGAGCTGTTTTTT.

The rearrangement links TRBV5-1 to TRBJ1-1, with 8 bases identical to TRBD1. CDR1 is SGHRS and CDR2 is YFSETQ in the germline V gene. The V gene end was trimmed by 6 bases and the J gene end by 4 bases; junction bases not matched to a gene: 11. The CDR3 runs 15 residues. CDR3 region: CASTGQGLGGTEAFF. The CDR3 bases are TGCGCCAGCACCGGACAGGGCCTAGGGGGCACTGAAGCTTTCTTT.

The genes are TRBV5-1 and TRBJ2-7; TRBD2 might be the D (6 bases). Germline CDR1 is SGHRS and CDR2 is YFSETQ. The CDR3 is 18 amino acids. With 1 base removed from V and 6 bases from J, the gap between germline ends came to 26 bases. The DNA for the CDR3 is TGCGCCAGCAGCTTGATGGGAACTACGCGGGGTGGATATAGCGAGCAGTACTTC. Encoded protein: CASSLMGTTRGGYSEQYF.

The chain uses TRBV6-1 and TRBJ1-1; D call uncertain. Per the germline V gene, CDR1 is MNHNS and CDR2 is SASEGT. V shed 8 bases and J shed 6 bases, with 7 bases lying between them. The CDR3 is made up of 10 amino acids. CDR3 residues: CASGVAEAFF. The CDR3 region has the DNA TGTGCCAGCGGTGTAGCTGAAGCTTTCTTT.

The V gene is TRBV15, the J gene TRBJ2-3; the D is unclear. Germline assignment: CDR1 LNHNV and CDR2 YYDKDF (reference sequence). The CDR3 runs to 12 residues. The ends were cut back, 5 bases at V and 6 bases at J, with 9 bases in the middle. CDR3 protein: CATSRATDTQYF. CDR3 DNA: TGTGCCACCAGCCGAGCTACGGATACGCAGTATTTT.

The chain couples TRBV6-1 to TRBJ2-4; D ambiguous. Trimming removed 3 bases at V and 8 bases at J, with 2 bases between. Germline V CDR1 and CDR2: MNHNS, SASEGT. This CDR3 is 10 amino acids long. As DNA, the CDR3 is TGTGCCAGCAGTGAGTACATTCAGTACTTC. Its translation: CASSEYIQYF.

This chain uses TRBV20-1 with TRBJ1-2; D gene ambiguous. The V gene lost 6 bases and the J gene lost 1 base, with 6 bases spanning the gap. The CDR3 contains 11 residues. Germline V gives CDR1 DFQATT, CDR2 SNEGSKA (reference sequence). The CDR3 DNA reads TGCAGTGCACGATTTAACTATGGCTACACCTTC. Translation gives CSARFNYGYTF.

This chain links TRBV12-3 or TRBV12-4 with TRBJ2-5, with D possibly TRBD2 on 6 matching bases. The CDR3 has 14 amino acids. V gave up 10 bases and J gave up 2 bases, with 17 bases separating them. CDR3 DNA: TGTGCCACCCGCCGCGGTAGCGGACAAGAGACCCAGTACTTC. Protein sequence: CATRRGSGQETQYF.

The V and J genes are TRBV3-1 and TRBJ2-7; 7 bases fit TRBD1. After removal of 0 bases from V and 1 base from J, the junction contained 6 bases not matched to a gene. CDR1 and CDR2 (germline): LGHDT, YNNKEL (reference sequence). The CDR3 extends over 16 amino acids. The CDR3 spells CASSQDEDRRSYEQYF. For the CDR3, the DNA is TGTGCCAGCAGCCAAGATGAGGACAGGCGGTCCTACGAGCAGTACTTC.

CDR3 coding DNA: TGTGCCAGCAGATTTAGGGGCGGGGTTCATGGCTACACCTTC. This gives the protein CASRFRGGVHGYTF. This rearrangement joins TRBV11-2 to TRBJ1-2, with D perhaps TRBD1 (5 bases). The V and J ends lost 6 bases and 6 bases respectively, with 17 bases between them. In germline, CDR1 is SGHAT, CDR2 FQNNGV. This CDR3 spans 14 amino acids.

V usage is TRBV2 and J usage is TRBJ1-5; TRBD1 is a possible D gene (5 bases). The CDR3 extends over 13 amino acids. The V and J ends lost 10 bases and 4 bases respectively, with 14 bases between them. CDR1 and CDR2 (germline): SNHLY, FYNNEI. The CDR3 bases are TGTGCCACTCGGTCAGGGTTTAATCAGCCCCAGCATTTT. Protein: CATRSGFNQPQHF.

The V call is TRBV3-1, the J call TRBJ2-7; TRBD1 matches at 8 bases. The CDR3 covers 14 residues. The germline V gene has CDR1 LGHDT and CDR2 YNNKEL (reference sequence). The trim removed 4 bases at V and 7 bases at J, leaving 9 bases unmatched. The CDR3 DNA reads as TGTGCCAGCAGCCCCCGACAGGGGACAGATGAGCAGTACTTC. Translation gives CASSPRQGTDEQYF.

The V and J genes are TRBV20-1 and TRBJ2-3; 10 positions agree with TRBD1. The V and J ends lost 5 bases and 7 bases, in that order; junction bases with no gene match: 9. Germline V gene data show CDR1 as DFQATT and CDR2 as SNEGSKA (reference sequence). This CDR3 region has 14 residues. CDR3 loop: CSAPPGTGAYTQYF. CDR3 DNA: TGCAGTGCTCCCCCCGGGACAGGGGCGTATACGCAGTATTTT.

This rearrangement joins TRBV19 to TRBJ2-4; 8 bases agree with TRBD1. There are 15 residues in the CDR3. J gave up 2 bases and V 5 bases, and 5 bases lay outside the gene matches. The germline gives CDR1 LNHDA, CDR2 SQIVND (reference sequence). Written as DNA, the CDR3 is TGTGCCAGTAGTTTGGCAGGGGGCACCAAAAACATTCAGTACTTC. Protein product: CASSLAGGTKNIQYF.

The V and J genes are TRBV5-8 and TRBJ1-5; possible D gene TRBD1, 6 bases. V shed 4 bases and J shed 0 bases, with 17 bases lying between them. There are 17 residues in the CDR3. CDR1 and CDR2 (germline): SGHTS, YDEGEE. Written as DNA, the CDR3 is TGTGCCAGCAGCCCAGAGGACAGAGCCCATAGCAATCAGCCCCAGCATTTT. It translates to CASSPEDRAHSNQPQHF.

The rearrangement uses TRBV3-1 and TRBJ2-7; 11 bases match TRBD2. CDR3 length equals 15 residues. Germline V gives CDR1 LGHDT, CDR2 YNNKEL (reference sequence). Trimming cost V 6 bases and J 1 base; bases outside gene matches: 5. CDR3 residues: CASSPGLAGSYEQYF. The CDR3 nucleotides read TGTGCCAGCAGTCCCGGACTAGCGGGTTCCTACGAGCAGTACTTC.

J is TRBJ2-1 and V is TRBV20-1; D not certain. V lost 3 bases and J 0 bases, leaving 12 bases between the germline ends. Germline CDR1 reads DFQATT; CDR2 reads SNEGSKA (reference sequence). The CDR3 loop spans 15 amino acids. The CDR3 protein is CSASGTSNSYNEQFF. DNA of the CDR3: TGCAGTGCTAGCGGAACCTCTAACTCCTACAATGAGCAGTTCTTC.

This chain connects TRBV30 to TRBJ2-1, with 10 positions matching TRBD1. Per the germline V gene, CDR1 is GTSNPN and CDR2 is SVGIG (reference sequence). V was pared by 8 bases and J by 5 bases, with 9 bases of the junction left unmatched. The CDR3 length is 14 residues. The CDR3 loop reads CARNPGQGHNEQFF. In DNA form, the CDR3 reads TGTGCCAGAAACCCGGGACAGGGGCACAATGAGCAGTTCTTC. Based on the CDR3 plus reference TRBV30 and TRBJ2-1, the full variable domain is SQTIHQWPATLVQPVGSPLSLECTVEGTSNPNLYWYRQAAGRGLQLLFYSVGIGQISSEVPQNLSASRPQDRQFILSSKKLLLSDSGFYLCARNPGQGHNEQFFGPGTRLTVL.

The chain recombines TRBV19 with TRBJ1-1; 8 bases match TRBD1. CDR1 is LNHDA, CDR2 SQIVND, per germline (reference sequence). V lost 5 bases to trimming and J lost 2 bases; unmatched junction nucleotides: 10. The CDR3 runs to 16 residues. The CDR3 DNA follows: TGTGCCAGTAGTGGGTGGGACAGGTCCTCAAACACTGAAGCTTTCTTT. This translates into CASSGWDRSSNTEAFF.

This chain joins TRBV5-1 and TRBJ1-1; a weak D match, TRBD1 (6 bases). This CDR3 has 14 residues. The V end lost 2 bases, the J end lost 4 bases, and 12 bases lay between the germline ends. Germline assignment: CDR1 SGHRS and CDR2 YFSETQ. The CDR3 loop is CASSFGGEGTEAFF. The CDR3 DNA reads as TGCGCCAGCAGCTTCGGGGGCGAGGGCACTGAAGCTTTCTTT. Full variable domain (remainder filled in from reference TRBV5-1 and TRBJ1-1): KAGVTQTPRYLIKTRGQQVTLSCSPISGHRSVSWYQQTPGQGLQFLFEYFSETQRNKGNFPGRFSGRQFSNSRSEMNVSTLELGDSALYLCASSFGGEGTEAFFGQGTRLTVV.